Listed below are T cell receptor beta chains from one sample, sequenced in a study of shared clonotypes between healthy human individuals. Sequencing used immunoSEQ multiplex PCR; TCRdb keeps in-frame clones, though not all of them. This table holds roughly 1,500,000 clones, less than 99% found once. Sequencing used naive CD4+ T cells sorted from blood. The receptors shown here come from a man under 40 in good health. CDR3s include the opening cysteine and the closing phenylalanine or tryptophan. A D gene is named only where the DNA matches it firmly. Expanded clones are given a class, and other clones once, few, many or no size at all.

DNA: TGTGCCAGTAGTATAGTGACAGGCGGTTGGGGGGTGCAGTTCTTC
CDR3: CASSIVTGGWGVQFF
D: NA
size: NA
J: TRBJ2-1
V: TRBV19

DNA: TGCGCCAGCCTTTCGTCGCCGTTCAGAGGGGCCTACGAGCAGTACTTC
CDR3: CASLSSPFRGAYEQYF
D: NA
size: NA
J: TRBJ2-7
V: TRBV10-2

DNA: TGTGCCAGCAGTTTCCTCTCGGGGGGAGAGACCCAGTACTTC
CDR3: CASSFLSGGETQYF
D: TRBD2
size: NA
J: TRBJ2-5
V: TRBV27

DNA: TGTGCCAGCAGTAACTCACGGGGTTCCTACAATGAGCAGTTCTTC
CDR3: CASSNSRGSYNEQFF
D: NA
size: NA
J: TRBJ2-1
V: TRBV27

DNA: TGTGCCAGCAGCCATCAGGGACTCGGAAGGACTGAAGCTTTCTTT
CDR3: CASSHQGLGRTEAFF
D: NA
size: NA
J: TRBJ1-1
V: TRBV11-2

DNA: TGTGCCAGCAATCCAGACAGGGTAGAGACCCAGTACTTC
CDR3: CASNPDRVETQYF
D: TRBD1
size: NA
J: TRBJ2-5
V: TRBV6-6

DNA: TGTGCCAGCAGCGGTAAACCGGGGCTTTGGTTCTTC
CDR3: CASSGKPGLWFF
D: NA
size: NA
J: TRBJ2-1
V: TRBV7-3

DNA: TGTGCTAGTGGTTTGTACAGGGGATACTACAATGAGCAGTTCTTC
CDR3: CASGLYRGYYNEQFF
D: TRBD1
size: NA
J: TRBJ2-1
V: TRBV12-5

DNA: TGTGCCACCAGCAGAGGAGACAGGGGAGGCACTGAAGCTTTCTTT
CDR3: CATSRGDRGGTEAFF
D: TRBD1
size: once
J: TRBJ1-1
V: TRBV15

DNA: TGTGCCAGCTCCCCGGACAGGGCAATGAACACTGAAGCTTTCTTT
CDR3: CASSPDRAMNTEAFF
D: TRBD1
size: NA
J: TRBJ1-1
V: TRBV18

DNA: TGTGCCAGCAGCCCAGGGGGCGCAAGTGGCTACACCTTC
CDR3: CASSPGGASGYTF
D: TRBD1
size: NA
J: TRBJ1-2
V: TRBV5-5

DNA: TGTGCCAGCGGACCCTTCGGGACAGGGGTCTACGAGCAGTACTTC
CDR3: CASGPFGTGVYEQYF
D: TRBD1
size: NA
J: TRBJ2-7
V: TRBV27

DNA: TGTGCCAGCAGCTTTTCGCGGACGATCATCCACGAGCAGTACTTC
CDR3: CASSFSRTIIHEQYF
D: NA
size: NA
J: TRBJ2-7
V: TRBV7-9

DNA: TGTGCCAGCATCTTCGACAGAACGAACACCGGGGAGCTGTTTTTT
CDR3: CASIFDRTNTGELFF
D: NA
size: NA
J: TRBJ2-2
V: TRBV2

DNA: TGTGCCAGCACGCAGGTGGGGGAGACCCAGTACTTC
CDR3: CASTQVGETQYF
D: NA
size: NA
J: TRBJ2-5
V: TRBV6-5

DNA: TGTGCCAGCAGACCCAATACCGTCTATAGCAATCAGCCCCAGCATTTT
CDR3: CASRPNTVYSNQPQHF
D: NA
size: NA
J: TRBJ1-5
V: TRBV27

DNA: TGCGCCAGCAGCTTGGGTTCAGGATTCTCCTACAATGAGCAGTTCTTC
CDR3: CASSLGSGFSYNEQFF
D: NA
size: NA
J: TRBJ2-1
V: TRBV5-1

DNA: TGTGCCAGCAGCTCCGTCGACAGAAGCGACGAGCAGTACTTC
CDR3: CASSSVDRSDEQYF
D: NA
size: NA
J: TRBJ2-7
V: TRBV5-4

DNA: TGTGCCACCAGCAGAGAGGGGGGGACCTACGAGCAGTACTTC
CDR3: CATSREGGTYEQYF
D: TRBD2
size: NA
J: TRBJ2-7
V: TRBV15

DNA: TGTGCCAGCAGTAGACTAGCGGGAGAGACCTACGAGCAGTACTTC
CDR3: CASSRLAGETYEQYF
D: TRBD2
size: once
J: TRBJ2-7
V: TRBV6-5

DNA: TGTGCCAGCAGCTCGTTAGATACGCAGTATTTT
CDR3: CASSSLDTQYF
D: NA
size: NA
J: TRBJ2-3
V: TRBV6-1

DNA: TGTGCCAGCAGCCGGACAGGGGGGAGTAATGAAAAACTGTTTTTT
CDR3: CASSRTGGSNEKLFF
D: TRBD1
size: NA
J: TRBJ1-4
V: TRBV4-2

DNA: TGCGCCAGCAGAGAGGGGAGGTCCTACAATGAGCAGTTCTTC
CDR3: CASREGRSYNEQFF
D: NA
size: NA
J: TRBJ2-1
V: TRBV5-1

DNA: TGCGCCAGCAGCCAGACAGGGGTTGCCTACGAGCAGTACTTC
CDR3: CASSQTGVAYEQYF
D: TRBD1
size: NA
J: TRBJ2-7
V: TRBV5-1

DNA: TGTGCCAGCAGCGTCAGCAGCGGGAGGGCCGTCAATGAGCAGTTCTTC
CDR3: CASSVSSGRAVNEQFF
D: TRBD2
size: NA
J: TRBJ2-1
V: TRBV9

DNA: TGTGCCAGCAGCACACAAGTCACTGAAGCTTTCTTT
CDR3: CASSTQVTEAFF
D: NA
size: NA
J: TRBJ1-1
V: TRBV5-6

DNA: TGTGCCAGCAGCTTATCCGGGACCAGCACAGATACGCAGTATTTT
CDR3: CASSLSGTSTDTQYF
D: NA
size: NA
J: TRBJ2-3
V: TRBV7-9

DNA: TGTGCCAGTATAGGGCGGGCAGGCACAGATACGCAGTATTTT
CDR3: CASIGRAGTDTQYF
D: NA
size: NA
J: TRBJ2-3
V: TRBV19

DNA: TGTGCCAGCAGCGTCCGGGTTACACCAGGGAACGAGCAGTACTTC
CDR3: CASSVRVTPGNEQYF
D: NA
size: NA
J: TRBJ2-7
V: TRBV5-6

DNA: TGTGCCAGCAGTTTATGGTCCCGGACTAGCGGGAGTGCAGATACGCAGTATTTT
CDR3: CASSLWSRTSGSADTQYF
D: TRBD2
size: NA
J: TRBJ2-3
V: TRBV28

DNA: TGTGCCAGCAGCTTAACCGGGACGGAAGACTCTGGGGCCAACGTCCTGACTTTC
CDR3: CASSLTGTEDSGANVLTF
D: NA
size: NA
J: TRBJ2-6
V: TRBV7-9

DNA: TGTGCCAGCAGCTACGGGACTAGCGGGAGATTTTCCTACGAGCAGTACTTC
CDR3: CASSYGTSGRFSYEQYF
D: TRBD2
size: NA
J: TRBJ2-7
V: TRBV7-8

DNA: TGTGCCAGCAGTGAATTGGGAAGTTGGGGGCCAGATACGCAGTATTTT
CDR3: CASSELGSWGPDTQYF
D: NA
size: NA
J: TRBJ2-3
V: TRBV6-1

DNA: TGCGCCAGCAGTCAATGGGGTCAGGATGGCTACACCTTC
CDR3: CASSQWGQDGYTF
D: NA
size: once
J: TRBJ1-2
V: TRBV23-1

DNA: TGCGCCAGCGGGGGATTGGAGCCCCAAGAGACCCAGTACTTC
CDR3: CASGGLEPQETQYF
D: NA
size: NA
J: TRBJ2-5
V: TRBV10-2

DNA: TGCGCCAGCAGCTTGGGGACATCCTTACAGGGGCAGTTCTTC
CDR3: CASSLGTSLQGQFF
D: NA
size: NA
J: TRBJ2-1
V: TRBV5-1

DNA: TGTGCCAGCAGCCAAGTACGAGCGGGAGGGCCCAGTGAGCTCTACGAGCAGTACTTC
CDR3: CASSQVRAGGPSELYEQYF
D: TRBD2
size: NA
J: TRBJ2-7
V: TRBV4-2

DNA: TGTGCCAGTAGTATAGGGGTAGCGGGAGACGAGCAGTACTTC
CDR3: CASSIGVAGDEQYF
D: TRBD2
size: NA
J: TRBJ2-7
V: TRBV19

DNA: TGTGCCAGCAGCCTCAAGGGGCGATGGGGGCATGTCGATCAGCCCCAGCATTTT
CDR3: CASSLKGRWGHVDQPQHF
D: NA
size: NA
J: TRBJ1-5
V: TRBV28

DNA: TGTGCCAGCTCACCACTAAGGCGACAGGGCTTCAGCACCGGGGAGCTGTTTTTT
CDR3: CASSPLRRQGFSTGELFF
D: TRBD1
size: NA
J: TRBJ2-2
V: TRBV18

DNA: TGCGCCAGCAGCTTGGTGGTCAGGGATCCCCACACAGATACGCAGTATTTT
CDR3: CASSLVVRDPHTDTQYF
D: NA
size: NA
J: TRBJ2-3
V: TRBV5-1

DNA: TGCACCAGCAGCCAAGTCAGACTAGCGGGAGGGCCCCCCTACGAGCAGTACTTC
CDR3: CTSSQVRLAGGPPYEQYF
D: NA
size: NA
J: TRBJ2-7
V: TRBV1

DNA: TGTGCCAGCAGTGAAGCTCCGGGACAGGGGAACTATGGCTACACCTTC
CDR3: CASSEAPGQGNYGYTF
D: TRBD1
size: NA
J: TRBJ1-2
V: TRBV6-1

DNA: TGTGCCAGCAGTTTTACTCGGGGCAGCTATGGCTACACCTTC
CDR3: CASSFTRGSYGYTF
D: NA
size: NA
J: TRBJ1-2
V: TRBV7-9

DNA: TGCGCCAGCAGCCCAAGGCCACAGGGACGCGTCCCCCAAGACGAGCAGTACTTC
CDR3: CASSPRPQGRVPQDEQYF
D: NA
size: NA
J: TRBJ2-7
V: TRBV5-1

DNA: TGTGCCAGCAGTCCAGGAGGGACTAGCGGGAGGTACGAGCAGTACTTC
CDR3: CASSPGGTSGRYEQYF
D: TRBD2
size: NA
J: TRBJ2-7
V: TRBV2